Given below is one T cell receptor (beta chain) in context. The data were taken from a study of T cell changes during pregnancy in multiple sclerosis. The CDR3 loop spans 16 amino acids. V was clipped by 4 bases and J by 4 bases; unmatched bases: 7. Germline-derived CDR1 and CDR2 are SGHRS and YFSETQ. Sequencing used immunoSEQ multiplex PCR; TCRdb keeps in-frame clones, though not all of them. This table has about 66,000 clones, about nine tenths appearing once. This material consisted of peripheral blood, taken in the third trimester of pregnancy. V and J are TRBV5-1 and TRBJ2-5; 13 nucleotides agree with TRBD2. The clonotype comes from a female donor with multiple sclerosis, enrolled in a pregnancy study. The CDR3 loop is CASSRTSGGNGETQYF. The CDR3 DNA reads TGCGCCAGCAGCCGGACTAGCGGGGGAAATGGAGAGACCCAGTACTTC. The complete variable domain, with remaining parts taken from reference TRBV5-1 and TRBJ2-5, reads KAGVTQTPRYLIKTRGQQVTLSCSPISGHRSVSWYQQTPGQGLQFLFEYFSETQRNKGNFPGRFSGRQFSNSRSEMNVSTLELGDSALYLCASSRTSGGNGETQYFGPGTRLLVL.